This entry concerns a single T cell receptor (beta chain). This table comes from immunoSEQ multiplex PCR, and its TCRdb copy is limited to in-frame clones, with some not included. The sample includes more than 150,000 clones, 70% to 85% seen only once; the top ten take more than 5.5%. This record belongs to a study of blood T cell repertoires in COVID-19. This CDR3 spans 14 amino acids. From germline, CDR1 is MNHNY and CDR2 SVGAGI (reference sequence). J was trimmed by 8 bases and V by 8 bases; bases with no gene match: 14. What was sequenced was peripheral blood. This clonotype was obtained from a human donor in a cohort sampled during active COVID-19. The chain uses TRBV6-6 and TRBJ1-2; 7 bases map to TRBD1. CDR3 nucleotides: TGTGCCAGCGGGATGAAGGGACAGTTCGGGGGCTACACCTTC. Amino acid sequence: CASGMKGQFGGYTF.